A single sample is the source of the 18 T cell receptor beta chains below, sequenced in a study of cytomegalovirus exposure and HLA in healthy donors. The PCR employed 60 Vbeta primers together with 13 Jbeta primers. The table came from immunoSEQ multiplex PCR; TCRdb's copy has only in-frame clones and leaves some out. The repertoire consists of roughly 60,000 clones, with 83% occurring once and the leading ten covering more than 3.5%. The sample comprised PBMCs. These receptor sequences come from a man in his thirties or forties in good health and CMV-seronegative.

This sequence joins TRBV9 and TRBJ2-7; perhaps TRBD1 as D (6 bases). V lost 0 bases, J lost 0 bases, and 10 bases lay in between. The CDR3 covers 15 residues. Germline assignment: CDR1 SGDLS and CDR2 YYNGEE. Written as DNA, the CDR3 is TGTGCCAGCAGCGTAGCTGGGACAAGCTCCTACGAGCAGTACTTC. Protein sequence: CASSVAGTSSYEQYF.

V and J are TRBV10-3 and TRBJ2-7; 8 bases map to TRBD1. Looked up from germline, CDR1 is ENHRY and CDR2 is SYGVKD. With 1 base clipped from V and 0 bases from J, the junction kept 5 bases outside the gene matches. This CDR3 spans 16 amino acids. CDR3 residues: CAISELRTGHSYEQYF. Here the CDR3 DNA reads TGTGCCATCAGTGAGTTAAGGACAGGGCACTCCTACGAGCAGTACTTC.

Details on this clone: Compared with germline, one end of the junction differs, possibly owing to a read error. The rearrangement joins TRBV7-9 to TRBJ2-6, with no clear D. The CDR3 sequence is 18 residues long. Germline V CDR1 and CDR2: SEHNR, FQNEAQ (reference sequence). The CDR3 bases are TGTTCCAGCAGCTTAGGGCTCTTTACCCGCTCTGGGGCCAACGTCCTGACTTTC. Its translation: CSSSLGLFTRSGANVLTF.

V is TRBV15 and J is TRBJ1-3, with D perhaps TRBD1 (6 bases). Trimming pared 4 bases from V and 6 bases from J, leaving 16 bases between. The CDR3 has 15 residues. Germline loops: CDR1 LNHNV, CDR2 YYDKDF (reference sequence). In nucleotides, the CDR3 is TGTGCCACCAGCATCGGGGACATCCAACTAAACACCATATATTTT. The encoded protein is CATSIGDIQLNTIYF.

CDR3 sequence reads: CASSQEMRWGDNEQFF. In DNA, the CDR3 is TGCGCCAGCAGCCAAGAAATGAGGTGGGGCGACAATGAGCAGTTCTTC. The rearrangement links TRBV4-3 to TRBJ2-1; possible D gene TRBD1, 5 bases. CDR3 length: 16 residues. Between the trimmed V and J ends, which lost 0 bases and 5 bases, there was a span of 14 bases. The germline V gene has CDR1 LGHNA and CDR2 YSLEER.

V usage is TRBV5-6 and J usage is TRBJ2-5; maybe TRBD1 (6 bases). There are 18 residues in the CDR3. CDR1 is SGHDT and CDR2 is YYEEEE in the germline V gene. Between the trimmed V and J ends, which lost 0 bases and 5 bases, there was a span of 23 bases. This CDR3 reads CASSLGLGAGPRPETQYF. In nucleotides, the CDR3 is TGTGCCAGCAGCTTGGGGTTGGGGGCAGGGCCAAGGCCGGAGACCCAGTACTTC.

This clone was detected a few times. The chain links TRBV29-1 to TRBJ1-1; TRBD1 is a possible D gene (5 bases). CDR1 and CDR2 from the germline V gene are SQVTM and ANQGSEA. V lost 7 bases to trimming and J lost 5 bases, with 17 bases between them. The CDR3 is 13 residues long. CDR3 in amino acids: CSAFGGGWTEAFF. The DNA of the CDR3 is TGCAGCGCCTTTGGGGGGGGATGGACTGAAGCTTTCTTT.

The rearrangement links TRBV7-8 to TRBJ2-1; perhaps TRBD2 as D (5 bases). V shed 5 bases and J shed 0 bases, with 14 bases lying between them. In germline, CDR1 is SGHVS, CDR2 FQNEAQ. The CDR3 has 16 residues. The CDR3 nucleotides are TGTGCCAGCAGCGCTTCTAGCAGTAGCTCCTACAATGAGCAGTTCTTC. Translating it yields CASSASSSSSYNEQFF. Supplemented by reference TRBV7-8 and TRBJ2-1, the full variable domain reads GAGVSQSPRYKVAKRGQDVALRCDPISGHVSLFWYQQALGQGPEFLTYFQNEAQLDKSGLPSDRFFAERPEGSVSTLKIQRTQQEDSAVYLCASSASSSSSYNEQFFGPGTRLTVL.

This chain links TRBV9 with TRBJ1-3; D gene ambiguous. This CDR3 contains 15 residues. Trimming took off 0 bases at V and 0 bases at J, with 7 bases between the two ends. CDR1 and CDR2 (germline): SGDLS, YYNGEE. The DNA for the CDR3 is TGTGCCAGCAGCGTAGGAGGGAGCTCTGGAAACACCATATATTTT. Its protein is CASSVGGSSGNTIYF.

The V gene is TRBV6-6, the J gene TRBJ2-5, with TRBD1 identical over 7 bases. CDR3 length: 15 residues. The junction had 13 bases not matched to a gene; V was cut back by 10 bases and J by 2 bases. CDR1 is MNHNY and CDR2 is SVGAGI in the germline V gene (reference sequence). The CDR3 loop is CATSPGQRFQETQYF. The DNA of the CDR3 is TGTGCCACCTCCCCGGGACAGAGATTTCAAGAGACCCAGTACTTC.

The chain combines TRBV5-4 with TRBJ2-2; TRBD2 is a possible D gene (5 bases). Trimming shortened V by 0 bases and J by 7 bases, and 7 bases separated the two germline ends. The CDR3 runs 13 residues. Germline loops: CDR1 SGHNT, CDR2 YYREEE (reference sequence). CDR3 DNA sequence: TGTGCCAGCAGCTTGGCCGGAGGCGGGGAGCTGTTTTTT. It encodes CASSLAGGGELFF.

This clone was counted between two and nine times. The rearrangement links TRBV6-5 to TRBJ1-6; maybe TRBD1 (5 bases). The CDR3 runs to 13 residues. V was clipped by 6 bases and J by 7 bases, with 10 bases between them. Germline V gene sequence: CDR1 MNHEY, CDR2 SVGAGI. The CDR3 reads CASSWGENSPLHF. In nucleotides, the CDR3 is TGTGCCAGCAGCTGGGGGGAAAATTCACCCCTCCACTTT.

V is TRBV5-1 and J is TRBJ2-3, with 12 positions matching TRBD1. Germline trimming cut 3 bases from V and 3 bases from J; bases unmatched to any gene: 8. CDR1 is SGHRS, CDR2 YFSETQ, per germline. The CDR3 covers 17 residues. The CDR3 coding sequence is TGCGCCAGCAGCTCCGGGACAGGGGGCGCTAGAACAGATACGCAGTATTTT. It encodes CASSSGTGGARTDTQYF.

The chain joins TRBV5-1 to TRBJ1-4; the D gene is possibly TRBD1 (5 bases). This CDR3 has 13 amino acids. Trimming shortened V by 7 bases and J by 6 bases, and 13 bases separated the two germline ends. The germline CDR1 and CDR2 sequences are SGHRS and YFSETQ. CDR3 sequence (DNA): TGCGCCAGCGCTCAAGCGGGGGATGAAAAACTGTTTTTT. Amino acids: CASAQAGDEKLFF. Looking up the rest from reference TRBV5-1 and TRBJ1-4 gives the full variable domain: KAGVTQTPRYLIKTRGQQVTLSCSPISGHRSVSWYQQTPGQGLQFLFEYFSETQRNKGNFPGRFSGRQFSNSRSEMNVSTLELGDSALYLCASAQAGDEKLFFGSGTQLSVL.

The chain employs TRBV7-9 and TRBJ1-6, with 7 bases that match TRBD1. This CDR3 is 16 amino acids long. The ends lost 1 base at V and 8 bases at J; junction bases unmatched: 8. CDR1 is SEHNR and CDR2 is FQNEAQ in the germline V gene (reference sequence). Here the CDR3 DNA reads TGTGCCAGCAGCTTAGTGGAGGGGGCCGGGGATTCACCCCTCCACTTT. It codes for CASSLVEGAGDSPLHF.

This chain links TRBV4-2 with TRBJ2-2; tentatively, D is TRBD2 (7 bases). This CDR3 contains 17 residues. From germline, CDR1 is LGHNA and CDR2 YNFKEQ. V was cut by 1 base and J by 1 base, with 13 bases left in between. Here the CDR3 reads CASSQAGGPMNTGELFF. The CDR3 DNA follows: TGTGCCAGCAGCCAAGCGGGGGGCCCTATGAACACCGGGGAGCTGTTTTTT.

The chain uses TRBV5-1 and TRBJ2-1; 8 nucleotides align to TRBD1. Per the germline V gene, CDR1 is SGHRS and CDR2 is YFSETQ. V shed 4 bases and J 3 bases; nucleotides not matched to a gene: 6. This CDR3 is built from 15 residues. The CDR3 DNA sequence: TGCGCCAGCAGCCCCAGGACAGGGATCTACAATGAGCAGTTCTTC. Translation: CASSPRTGIYNEQFF.

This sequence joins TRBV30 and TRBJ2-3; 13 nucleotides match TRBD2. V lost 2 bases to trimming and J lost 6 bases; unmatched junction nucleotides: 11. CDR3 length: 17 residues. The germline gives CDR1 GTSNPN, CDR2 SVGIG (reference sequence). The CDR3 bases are TGTGCCTGGAGTACCCTTCGGACTAGCGGGAGCGTTGATACGCAGTATTTT. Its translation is CAWSTLRTSGSVDTQYF.